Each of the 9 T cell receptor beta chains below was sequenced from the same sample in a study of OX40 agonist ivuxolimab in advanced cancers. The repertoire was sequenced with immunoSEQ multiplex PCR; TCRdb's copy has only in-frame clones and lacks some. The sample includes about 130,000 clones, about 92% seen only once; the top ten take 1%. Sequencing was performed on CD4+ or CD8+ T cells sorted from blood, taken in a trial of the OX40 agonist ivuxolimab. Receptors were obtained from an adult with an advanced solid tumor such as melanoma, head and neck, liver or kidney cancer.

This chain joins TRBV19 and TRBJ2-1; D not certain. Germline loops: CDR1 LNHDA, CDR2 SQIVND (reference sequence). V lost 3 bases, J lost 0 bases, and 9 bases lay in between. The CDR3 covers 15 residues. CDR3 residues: CASSIATSSYNEQFF. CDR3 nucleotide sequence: TGTGCCAGTAGTATCGCCACGAGCTCCTACAATGAGCAGTTCTTC.

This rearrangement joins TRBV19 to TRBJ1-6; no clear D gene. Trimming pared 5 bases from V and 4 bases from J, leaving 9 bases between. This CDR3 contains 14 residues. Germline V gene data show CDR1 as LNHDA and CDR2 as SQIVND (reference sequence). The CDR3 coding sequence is TGTGCCAGTAGTGATCCGGGTTATAATTCACCCCTCCACTTT. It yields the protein CASSDPGYNSPLHF.

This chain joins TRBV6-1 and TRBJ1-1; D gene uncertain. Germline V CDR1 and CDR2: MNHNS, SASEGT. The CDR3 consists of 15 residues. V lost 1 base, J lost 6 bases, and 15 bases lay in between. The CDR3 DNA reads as TGTGCCAGCAGTGAAGTCGATCGGTGGAGCTCTGAAGCTTTCTTT. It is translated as CASSEVDRWSSEAFF.

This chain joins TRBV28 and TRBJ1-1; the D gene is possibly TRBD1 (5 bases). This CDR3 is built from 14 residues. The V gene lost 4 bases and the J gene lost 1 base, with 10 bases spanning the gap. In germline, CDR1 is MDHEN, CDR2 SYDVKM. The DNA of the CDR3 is TGTGCCAGCAGTTCCCGGGGCTGGAACACTGAAGCTTTCTTT. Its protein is CASSSRGWNTEAFF.

This CDR3 reads CASKGLDEKLFF. The CDR3 DNA is TGTGCCAGCAAAGGATTGGATGAAAAACTGTTTTTT. The rearrangement links TRBV2 to TRBJ1-4; no reliable D call. CDR1 is SNHLY and CDR2 is FYNNEI in the germline V gene. V was cut by 7 bases and J by 6 bases, with 9 bases left in between. This CDR3 spans 12 amino acids.

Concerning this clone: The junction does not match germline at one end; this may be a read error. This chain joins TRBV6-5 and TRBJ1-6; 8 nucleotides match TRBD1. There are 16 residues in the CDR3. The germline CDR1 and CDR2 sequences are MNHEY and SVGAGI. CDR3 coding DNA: TGTGCCAGCAGTTTACAGGGGGTTGAGGATAATTCACCCCTCAACTTT. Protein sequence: CASSLQGVEDNSPLNF.

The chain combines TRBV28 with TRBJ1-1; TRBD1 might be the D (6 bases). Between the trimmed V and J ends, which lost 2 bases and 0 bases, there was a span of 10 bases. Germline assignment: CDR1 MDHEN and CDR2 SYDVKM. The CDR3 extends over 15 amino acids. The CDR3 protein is CASSLGGALNTEAFF. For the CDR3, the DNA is TGTGCCAGCAGTTTAGGGGGGGCCTTGAACACTGAAGCTTTCTTT. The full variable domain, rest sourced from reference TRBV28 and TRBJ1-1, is DVKVTQSSRYLVKRTGEKVFLECVQDMDHENMFWYRQDPGLGLRLIYFSYDVKMKEKGDIPEGYSVSREKKERFSLILESASTNQTSMYLCASSLGGALNTEAFFGQGTRLTVV.

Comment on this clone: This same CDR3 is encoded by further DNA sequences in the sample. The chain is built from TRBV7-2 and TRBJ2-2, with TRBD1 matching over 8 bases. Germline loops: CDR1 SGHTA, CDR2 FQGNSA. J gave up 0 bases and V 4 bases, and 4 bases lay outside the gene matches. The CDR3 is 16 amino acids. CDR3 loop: CASSSRTGSNTGELFF. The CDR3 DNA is TGTGCCAGCAGCTCCCGGACAGGGTCGAACACCGGGGAGCTGTTTTTT.

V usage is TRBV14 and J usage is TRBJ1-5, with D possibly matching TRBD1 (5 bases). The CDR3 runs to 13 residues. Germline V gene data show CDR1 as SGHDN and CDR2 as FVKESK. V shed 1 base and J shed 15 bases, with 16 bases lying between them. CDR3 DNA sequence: TGTGCCAGCAGCCAAGGGAGACGCGGGGGGGTGCATTTT. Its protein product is CASSQGRRGGVHF.